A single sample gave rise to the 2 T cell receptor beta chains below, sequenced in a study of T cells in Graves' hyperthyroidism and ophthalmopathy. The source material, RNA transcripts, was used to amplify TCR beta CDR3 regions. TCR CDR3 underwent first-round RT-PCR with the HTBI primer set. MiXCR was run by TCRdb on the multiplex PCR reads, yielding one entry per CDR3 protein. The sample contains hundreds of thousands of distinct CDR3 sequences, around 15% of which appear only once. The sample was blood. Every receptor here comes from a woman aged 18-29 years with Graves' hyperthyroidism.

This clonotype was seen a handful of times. The CDR3 nucleotides read TGTGCCAGCAGCCCGGGGGGGTGGGGGCGCCGGACTGAAGCTTTCTTT. Translated, it gives CASSPGGWGRRTEAFF. The chain joins TRBV7-9 to TRBJ1-1, with a tentative D call TRBD1 (6 bases). CDR1 SEHNR and CDR2 FQNEAQ come from the germline V gene (reference sequence). Trimming cost V 5 bases and J 5 bases, with 21 bases left between them. The CDR3 covers 16 residues.

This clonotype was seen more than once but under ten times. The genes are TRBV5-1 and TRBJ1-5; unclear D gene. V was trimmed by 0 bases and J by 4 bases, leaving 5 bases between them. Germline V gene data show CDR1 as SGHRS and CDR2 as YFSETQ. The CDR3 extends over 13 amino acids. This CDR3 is CASSLGYNQPQHF. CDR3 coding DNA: TGCGCCAGCAGCTTGGGGTATAATCAGCCCCAGCATTTT.